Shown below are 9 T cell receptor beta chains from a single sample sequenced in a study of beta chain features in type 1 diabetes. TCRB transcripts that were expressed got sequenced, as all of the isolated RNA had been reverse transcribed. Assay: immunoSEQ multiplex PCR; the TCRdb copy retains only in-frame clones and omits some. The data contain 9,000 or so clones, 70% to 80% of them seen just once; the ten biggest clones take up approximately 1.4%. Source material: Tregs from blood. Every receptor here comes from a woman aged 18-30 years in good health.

CDR3 nucleotides: TGTGCCAGCTGGGGAAAGACAGGACCTTTCTTT. It translates to CASWGKTGPFF. The genes are TRBV6-6 and TRBJ1-1, with D perhaps TRBD1 (6 bases). The CDR3 loop spans 11 amino acids. Germline CDR1 MNHNY, CDR2 SVGAGI (reference sequence). V was pared by 8 bases and J by 12 bases, with 16 bases between.

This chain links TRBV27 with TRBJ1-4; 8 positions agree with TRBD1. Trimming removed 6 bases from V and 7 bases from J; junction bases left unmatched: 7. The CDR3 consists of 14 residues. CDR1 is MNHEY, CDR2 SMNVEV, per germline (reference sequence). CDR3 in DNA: TGTGCCAGCAGCCGGACAGGGTTTGTTGAAAAACTGTTTTTT. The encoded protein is CASSRTGFVEKLFF.

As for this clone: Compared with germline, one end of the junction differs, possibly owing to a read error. CDR3 sequence: CSVKDTGGFRYNEQFF. The DNA for the CDR3 is TGCAGCGTTAAAGATACAGGGGGCTTTCGTTACAATGAGCAGTTCTTC. The rearrangement links TRBV29-1 to TRBJ2-1; 9 bases match TRBD1. This CDR3 contains 16 residues. Looked up from germline, CDR1 is SQVTM and CDR2 is ANQGSEA.

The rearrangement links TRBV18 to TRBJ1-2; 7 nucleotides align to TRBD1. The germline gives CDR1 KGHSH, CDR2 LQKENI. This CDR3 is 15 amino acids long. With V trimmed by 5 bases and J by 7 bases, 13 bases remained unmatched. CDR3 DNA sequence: TGTGCCAGCTCATTGCGACAGGGTCGTTTCGGTGGCTACACCTTC. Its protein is CASSLRQGRFGGYTF. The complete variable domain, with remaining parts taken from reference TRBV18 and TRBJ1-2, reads NAGVMQNPRHLVRRRGQEARLRCSPMKGHSHVYWYRQLPEEGLKFMVYLQKENIIDESGMPKERFSAEFPKEGPSILRIQQVVRGDSAAYFCASSLRQGRFGGYTFGSGTRLTVV.

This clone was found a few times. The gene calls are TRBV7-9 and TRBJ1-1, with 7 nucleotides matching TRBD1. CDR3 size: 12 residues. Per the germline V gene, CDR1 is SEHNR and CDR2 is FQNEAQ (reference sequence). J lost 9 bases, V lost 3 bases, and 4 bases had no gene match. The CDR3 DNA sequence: TGTGCCAGCAGCTTCGAACAGGGGAAAGCTTTCTTT. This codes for CASSFEQGKAFF.

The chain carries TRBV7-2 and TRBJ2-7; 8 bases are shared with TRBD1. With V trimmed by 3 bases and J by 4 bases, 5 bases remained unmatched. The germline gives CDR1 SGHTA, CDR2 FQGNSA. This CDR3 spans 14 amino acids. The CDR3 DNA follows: TGTGCCAGCAGCTTGGACAGGGACGGATACGAGCAGTACTTC. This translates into CASSLDRDGYEQYF.

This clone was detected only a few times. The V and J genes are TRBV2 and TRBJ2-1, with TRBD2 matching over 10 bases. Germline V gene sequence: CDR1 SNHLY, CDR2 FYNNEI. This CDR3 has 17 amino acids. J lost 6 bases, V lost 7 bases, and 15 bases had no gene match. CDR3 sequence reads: CASMGTSATVPPNEQFF. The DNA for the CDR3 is TGTGCCAGCATGGGGACTAGCGCAACCGTCCCCCCCAATGAGCAGTTCTTC.

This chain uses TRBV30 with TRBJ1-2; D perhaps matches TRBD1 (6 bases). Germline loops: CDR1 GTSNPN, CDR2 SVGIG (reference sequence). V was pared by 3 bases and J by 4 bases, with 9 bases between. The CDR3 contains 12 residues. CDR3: CAWSQTGYGYTF. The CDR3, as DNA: TGTGCCTGGAGCCAGACAGGCTATGGCTACACCTTC.

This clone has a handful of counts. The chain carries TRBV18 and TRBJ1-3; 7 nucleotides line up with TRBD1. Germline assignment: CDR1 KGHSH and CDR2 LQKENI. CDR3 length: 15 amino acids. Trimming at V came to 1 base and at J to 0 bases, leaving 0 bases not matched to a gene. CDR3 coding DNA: TGTGCCAGCTCACCACAGGGGGCCTCTGGAAACACCATATATTTT. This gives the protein CASSPQGASGNTIYF.